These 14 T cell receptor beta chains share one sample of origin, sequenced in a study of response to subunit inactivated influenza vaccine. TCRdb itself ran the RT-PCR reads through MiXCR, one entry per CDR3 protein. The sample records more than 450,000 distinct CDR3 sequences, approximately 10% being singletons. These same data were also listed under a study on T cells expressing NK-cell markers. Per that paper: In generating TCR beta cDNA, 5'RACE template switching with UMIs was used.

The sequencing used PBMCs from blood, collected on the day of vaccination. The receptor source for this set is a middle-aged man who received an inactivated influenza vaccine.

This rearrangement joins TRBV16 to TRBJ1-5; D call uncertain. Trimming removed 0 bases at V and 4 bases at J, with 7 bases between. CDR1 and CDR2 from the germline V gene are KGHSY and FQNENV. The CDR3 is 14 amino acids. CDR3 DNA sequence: TGTGCCAGCAGCCAATCTAGGGTTAATCAGCCCCAGCATTTT. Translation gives CASSQSRVNQPQHF.

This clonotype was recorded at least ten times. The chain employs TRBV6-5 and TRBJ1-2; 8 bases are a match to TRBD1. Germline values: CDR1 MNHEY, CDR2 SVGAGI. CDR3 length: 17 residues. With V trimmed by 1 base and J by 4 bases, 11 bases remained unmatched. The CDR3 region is CASSYWDRDRNLYGYTF. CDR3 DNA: TGTGCCAGCAGTTACTGGGACCGGGACAGGAACCTCTATGGCTACACCTTC.

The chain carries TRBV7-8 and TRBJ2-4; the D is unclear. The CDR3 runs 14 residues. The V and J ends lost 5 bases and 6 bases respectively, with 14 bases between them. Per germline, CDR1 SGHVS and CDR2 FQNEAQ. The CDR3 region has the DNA TGTGCCAGCAGCCCTCGCAGCTCGGGAAACATTCAGTACTTC. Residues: CASSPRSSGNIQYF.

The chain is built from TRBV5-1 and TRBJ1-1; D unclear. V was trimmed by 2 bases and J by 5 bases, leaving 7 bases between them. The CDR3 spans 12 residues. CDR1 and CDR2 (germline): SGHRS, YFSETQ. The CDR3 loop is CASSLSGTEAFF. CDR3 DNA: TGCGCCAGCAGCTTATCTGGGACTGAAGCTTTCTTT.

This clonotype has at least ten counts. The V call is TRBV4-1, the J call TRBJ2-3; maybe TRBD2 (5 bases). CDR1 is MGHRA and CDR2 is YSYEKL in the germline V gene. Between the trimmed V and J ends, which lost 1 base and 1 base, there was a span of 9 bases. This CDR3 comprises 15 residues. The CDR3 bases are TGCGCCAGCAGCCAAGCCAGCGGAGGCACAGATACGCAGTATTTT. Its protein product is CASSQASGGTDTQYF.

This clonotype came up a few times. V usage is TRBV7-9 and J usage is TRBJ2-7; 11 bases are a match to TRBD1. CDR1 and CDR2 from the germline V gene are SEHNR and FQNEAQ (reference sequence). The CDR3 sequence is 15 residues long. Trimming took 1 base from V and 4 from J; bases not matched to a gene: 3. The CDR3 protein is CASSLVDRGHYEQYF. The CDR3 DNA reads TGTGCCAGCAGCTTAGTGGACAGGGGGCATTACGAGCAGTACTTC.

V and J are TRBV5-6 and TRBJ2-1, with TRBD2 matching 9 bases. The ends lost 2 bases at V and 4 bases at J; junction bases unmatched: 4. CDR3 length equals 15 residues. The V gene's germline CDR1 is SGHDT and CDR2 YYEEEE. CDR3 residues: CASSFWAGGYNEQFF. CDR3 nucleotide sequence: TGTGCCAGCAGCTTCTGGGCGGGAGGGTACAATGAGCAGTTCTTC. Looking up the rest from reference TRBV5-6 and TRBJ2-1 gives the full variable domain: DAGVTQSPTHLIKTRGQQVTLRCSPKSGHDTVSWYQQALGQGPQFIFQYYEEEERQRGNFPDRFSGHQFPNYSSELNVNALLLGDSALYLCASSFWAGGYNEQFFGPGTRLTVL.

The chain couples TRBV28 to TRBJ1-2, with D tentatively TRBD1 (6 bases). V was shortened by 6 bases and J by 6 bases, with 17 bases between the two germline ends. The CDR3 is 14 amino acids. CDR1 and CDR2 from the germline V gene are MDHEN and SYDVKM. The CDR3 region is CASRPQGGTHGYTF. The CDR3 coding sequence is TGTGCCAGCAGGCCACAGGGAGGAACTCATGGCTACACCTTC.

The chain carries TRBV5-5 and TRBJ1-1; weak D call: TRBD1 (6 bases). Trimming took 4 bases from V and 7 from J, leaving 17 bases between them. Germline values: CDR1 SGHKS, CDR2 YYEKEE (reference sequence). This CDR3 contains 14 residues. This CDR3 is CASSRTEDHLEAFF. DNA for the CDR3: TGTGCCAGCAGCAGGACAGAGGATCATCTTGAAGCTTTCTTT.

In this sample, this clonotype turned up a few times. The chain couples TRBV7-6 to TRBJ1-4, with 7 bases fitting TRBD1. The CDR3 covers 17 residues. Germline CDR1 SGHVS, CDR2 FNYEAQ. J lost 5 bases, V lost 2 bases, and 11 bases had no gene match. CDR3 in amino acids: CASSLTRWTGGNEKLFF. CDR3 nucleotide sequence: TGTGCCAGCAGCTTAACTAGATGGACAGGCGGGAATGAAAAACTGTTTTTT.

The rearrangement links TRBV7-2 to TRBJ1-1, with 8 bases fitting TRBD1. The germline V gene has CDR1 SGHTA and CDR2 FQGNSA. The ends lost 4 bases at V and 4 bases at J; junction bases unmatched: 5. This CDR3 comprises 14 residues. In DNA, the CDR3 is TGTGCCAGCAGCTCGGACAGGGAGATCACTGAAGCTTTCTTT. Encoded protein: CASSSDREITEAFF.

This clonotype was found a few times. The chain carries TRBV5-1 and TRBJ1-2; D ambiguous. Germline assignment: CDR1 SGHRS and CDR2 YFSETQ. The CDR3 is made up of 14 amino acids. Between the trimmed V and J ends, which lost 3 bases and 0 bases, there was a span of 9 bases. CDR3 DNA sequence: TGCGCCAGCAGCTCTGAGGGATCTAACTATGGCTACACCTTC. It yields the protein CASSSEGSNYGYTF.

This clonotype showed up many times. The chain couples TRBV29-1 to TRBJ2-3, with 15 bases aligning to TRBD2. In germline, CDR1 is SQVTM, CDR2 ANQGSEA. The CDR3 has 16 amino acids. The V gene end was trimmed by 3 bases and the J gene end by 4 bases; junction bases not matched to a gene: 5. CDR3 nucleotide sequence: TGCAGCGTTGACCCTAGGACTAGCGGGGGGGCAGATACGCAGTATTTT. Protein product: CSVDPRTSGGADTQYF.

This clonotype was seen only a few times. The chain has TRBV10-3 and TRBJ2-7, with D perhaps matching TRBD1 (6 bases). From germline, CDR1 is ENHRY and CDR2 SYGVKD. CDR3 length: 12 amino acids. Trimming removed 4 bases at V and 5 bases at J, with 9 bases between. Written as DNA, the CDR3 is TGTGCCATCAGTGGACAGGAGAACGAGCAGTACTTC. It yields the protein CAISGQENEQYF.